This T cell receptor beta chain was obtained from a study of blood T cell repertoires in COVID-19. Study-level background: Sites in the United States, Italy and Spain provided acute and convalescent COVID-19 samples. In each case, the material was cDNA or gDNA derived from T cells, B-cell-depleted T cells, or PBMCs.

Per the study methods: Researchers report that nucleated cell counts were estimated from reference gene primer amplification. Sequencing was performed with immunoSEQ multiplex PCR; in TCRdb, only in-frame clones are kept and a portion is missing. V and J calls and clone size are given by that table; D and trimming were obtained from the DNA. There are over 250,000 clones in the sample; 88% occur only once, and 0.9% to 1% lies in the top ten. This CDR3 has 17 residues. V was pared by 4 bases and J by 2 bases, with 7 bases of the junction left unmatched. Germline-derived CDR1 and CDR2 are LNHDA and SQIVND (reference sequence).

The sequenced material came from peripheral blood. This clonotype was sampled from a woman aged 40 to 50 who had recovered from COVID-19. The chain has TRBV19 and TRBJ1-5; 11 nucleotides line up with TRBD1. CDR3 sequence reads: CASSKWDRGVGNQPQHF. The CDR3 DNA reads TGTGCCAGTAGTAAATGGGACAGGGGGGTAGGCAATCAGCCCCAGCATTTT.